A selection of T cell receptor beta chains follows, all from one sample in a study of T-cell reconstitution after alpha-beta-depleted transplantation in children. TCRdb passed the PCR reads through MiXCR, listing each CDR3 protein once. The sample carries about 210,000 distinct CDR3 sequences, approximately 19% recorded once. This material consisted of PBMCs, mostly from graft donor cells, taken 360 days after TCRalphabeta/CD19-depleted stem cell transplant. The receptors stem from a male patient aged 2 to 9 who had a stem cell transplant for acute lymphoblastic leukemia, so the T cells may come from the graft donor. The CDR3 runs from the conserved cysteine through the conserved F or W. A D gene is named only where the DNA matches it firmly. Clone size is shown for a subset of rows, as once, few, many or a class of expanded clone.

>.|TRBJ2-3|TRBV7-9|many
CASSITDTQYF
TGTGCCAGTTCGATAACAGATACGCAGTATTTT
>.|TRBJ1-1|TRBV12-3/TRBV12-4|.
CASMIWRGDTEAFF
TGTGCCAGCATGATATGGAGGGGCGACACTGAAGCTTTCTTT
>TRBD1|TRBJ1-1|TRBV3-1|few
CASSQGQGALNTEAFF
TGTGCCAGCAGCCAAGGCCAGGGGGCGTTGAACACTGAAGCTTTCTTT
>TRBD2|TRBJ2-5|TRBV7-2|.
CASSLGGLAGAETQYF
TGTGCCAGCAGCTTAGGTGGACTAGCGGGAGCCGAGACCCAGTACTTC
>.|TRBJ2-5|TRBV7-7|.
CASSLVGSETQYF
TGTGCTAGCAGCTTAGTTGGCAGTGAGACCCAGTACTTC
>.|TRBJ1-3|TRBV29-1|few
CSVEGPVGNTIYF
TGCAGCGTTGAAGGTCCAGTCGGAAACACCATATATTTT
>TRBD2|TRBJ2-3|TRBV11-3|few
CASSLVSASGSSDTQYF
TGTGCCAGCAGCTTAGTTTCGGCTAGCGGGAGTTCAGATACGCAGTATTTT
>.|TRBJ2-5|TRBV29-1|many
CSVEDGQHQETQYF
TGCAGCGTTGAAGACGGACAGCACCAAGAGACCCAGTACTTC
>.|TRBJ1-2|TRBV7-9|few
CASSSEGRGYTF
TGTGCCAGCAGCTCAGAGGGACGAGGCTACACCTTC
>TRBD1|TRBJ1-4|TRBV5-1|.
CASSLTGYDKKLFF
TGCGCCAGCAGCCTGACAGGGTACGATAAAAAACTGTTTTTT
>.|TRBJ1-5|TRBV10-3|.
CAINSGVDSNQPQHF
TGTGCCATCAATTCGGGGGTTGATAGCAATCAGCCCCAGCATTTT
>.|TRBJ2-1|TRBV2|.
CASSDVPMPLFDEQFF
TGTGCCAGCAGTGATGTACCCATGCCCTTATTTGATGAGCAGTTCTTC
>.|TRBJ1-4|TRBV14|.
CASSHLTANEKLFF
TGTGCCAGCAGCCACTTGACGGCTAATGAAAAACTGTTTTTT
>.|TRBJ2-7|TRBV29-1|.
CSAGGVGSSYEQYF
TGCAGCGCCGGCGGGGTGGGAAGCTCCTACGAGCAGTACTTC
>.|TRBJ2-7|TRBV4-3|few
CASSQDTGFSPYEQYF
TGCGCCAGCAGCCAAGATACAGGTTTTTCTCCCTACGAGCAGTACTTC
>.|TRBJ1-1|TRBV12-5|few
CASGFIRGGLFTTEAFF
TGTGCTAGTGGTTTTATCAGAGGAGGCCTCTTTACGACTGAAGCTTTCTTT
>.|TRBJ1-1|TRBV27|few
CASSYGGDTEAFF
TGTGCCAGCAGTTATGGCGGGGACACTGAAGCTTTCTTT
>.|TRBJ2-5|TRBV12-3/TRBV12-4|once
CASSKPKRWETQYF
TGTGCCAGCAGCAAGCCAAAGAGGTGGGAGACCCAGTACTTC
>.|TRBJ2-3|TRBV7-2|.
CASSLMDTQYF
TGTGCCAGCAGCTTAATGGATACGCAGTATTTT
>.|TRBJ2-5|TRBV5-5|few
CASSLGVRVKGETQYF
TGTGCCAGCAGCTTGGGGGTCAGGGTGAAGGGAGAGACCCAGTACTTC
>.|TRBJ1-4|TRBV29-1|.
CSVTAGGTNEKLFF
TGCAGCGTAACCGCGGGGGGTACTAATGAAAAACTGTTTTTT
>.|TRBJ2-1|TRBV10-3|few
CAISVGGTWTDEQFF
TGTGCCATCAGTGTAGGAGGGACCTGGACGGATGAGCAGTTCTTC
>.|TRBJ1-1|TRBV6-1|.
CASRWAELDTEAFF
TGTGCCAGCAGATGGGCCGAATTGGACACTGAAGCTTTCTTT
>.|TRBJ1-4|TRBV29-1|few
CSVAGTTDEKLFF
TGCAGCGTAGCCGGGACTACCGATGAAAAACTGTTTTTT
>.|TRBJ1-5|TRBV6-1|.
CASRIRVYSNQPQHF
TGTGCCAGCCGGATCAGGGTTTATAGCAATCAGCCCCAGCATTTT
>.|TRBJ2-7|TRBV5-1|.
CASSLVGEVFYEQYF
TGCGCCAGCAGCTTGGTAGGAGAGGTTTTCTACGAGCAGTACTTC
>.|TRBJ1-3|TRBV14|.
CASSQVTLRVGNTIYF
TGTGCCAGCAGCCAAGTTACATTGCGCGTCGGAAACACCATATATTTT
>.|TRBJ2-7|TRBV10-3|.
CAISENQREQYF
TGTGCCATCAGTGAGAACCAACGCGAGCAGTACTTC
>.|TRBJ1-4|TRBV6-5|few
CASSYGWRGGNEKLFF
TGTGCCAGCAGTTATGGGTGGCGGGGGGGCAATGAAAAACTGTTTTTT
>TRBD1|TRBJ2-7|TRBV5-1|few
CASSVRDRVFEQYF
TGCGCCAGCAGTGTCCGGGACAGGGTGTTCGAGCAGTACTTC
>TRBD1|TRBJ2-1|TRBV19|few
CASSPGQGRNEQFF
TGTGCCAGTAGTCCCGGACAGGGACGCAATGAGCAGTTCTTC
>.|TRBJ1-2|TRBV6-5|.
CASSLSEGGDGYTF
TGTGCCAGCAGCCTGTCTGAGGGGGGCGATGGCTACACCTTC
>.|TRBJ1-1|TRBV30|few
CAWVRVEAFF
TGTGCCTGGGTGAGGGTTGAAGCTTTCTTT
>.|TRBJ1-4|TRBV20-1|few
CSARESLNEKLFF
TGCAGTGCTAGAGAAAGTCTTAATGAAAAACTGTTTTTT
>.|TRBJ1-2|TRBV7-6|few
CASSLGSLLDSSYTF
TGTGCCAGCAGCTTAGGGAGCCTGTTGGACTCAAGCTACACCTTC